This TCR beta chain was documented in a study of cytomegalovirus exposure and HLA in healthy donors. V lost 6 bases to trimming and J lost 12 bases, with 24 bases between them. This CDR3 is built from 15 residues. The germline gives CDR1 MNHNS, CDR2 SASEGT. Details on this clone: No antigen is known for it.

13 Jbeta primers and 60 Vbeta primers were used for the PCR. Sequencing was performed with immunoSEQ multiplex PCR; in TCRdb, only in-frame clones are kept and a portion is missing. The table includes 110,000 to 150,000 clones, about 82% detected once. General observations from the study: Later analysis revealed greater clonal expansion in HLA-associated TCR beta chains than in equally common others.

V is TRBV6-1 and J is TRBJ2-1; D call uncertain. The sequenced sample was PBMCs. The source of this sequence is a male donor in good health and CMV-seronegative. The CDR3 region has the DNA TGTGCCAGCAGCGTGAGAGGCTTGATCTCCCCGAGGCAGTTCTTC. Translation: CASSVRGLISPRQFF.